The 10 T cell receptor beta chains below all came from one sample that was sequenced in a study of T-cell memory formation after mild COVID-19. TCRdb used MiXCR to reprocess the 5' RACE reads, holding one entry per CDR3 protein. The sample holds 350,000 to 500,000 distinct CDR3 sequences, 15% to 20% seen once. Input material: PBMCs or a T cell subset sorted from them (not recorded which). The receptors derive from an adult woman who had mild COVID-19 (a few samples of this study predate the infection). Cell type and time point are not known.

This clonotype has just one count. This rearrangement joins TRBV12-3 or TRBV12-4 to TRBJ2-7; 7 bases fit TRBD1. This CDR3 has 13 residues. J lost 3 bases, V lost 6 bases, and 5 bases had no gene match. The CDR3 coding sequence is TGTGCCAGCAGACGCCGGGACAGCTACGAGCAGTACTTC. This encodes CASRRRDSYEQYF.

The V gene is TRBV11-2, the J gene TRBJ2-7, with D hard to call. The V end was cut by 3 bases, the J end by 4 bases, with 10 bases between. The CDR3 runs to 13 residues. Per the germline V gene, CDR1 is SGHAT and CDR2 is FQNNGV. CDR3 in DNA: TGTGCCAGCAGCTTTGCCCTGGGGTACGAGCAGTACTTC. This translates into CASSFALGYEQYF.

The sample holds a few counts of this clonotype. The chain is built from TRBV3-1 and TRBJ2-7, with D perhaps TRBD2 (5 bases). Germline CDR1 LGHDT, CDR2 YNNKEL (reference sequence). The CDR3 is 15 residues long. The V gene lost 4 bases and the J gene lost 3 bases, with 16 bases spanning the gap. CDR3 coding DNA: TGTGCCAGCAGCCCAATCCCGACCGGGGTCTACGAGCAGTACTTC. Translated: CASSPIPTGVYEQYF.

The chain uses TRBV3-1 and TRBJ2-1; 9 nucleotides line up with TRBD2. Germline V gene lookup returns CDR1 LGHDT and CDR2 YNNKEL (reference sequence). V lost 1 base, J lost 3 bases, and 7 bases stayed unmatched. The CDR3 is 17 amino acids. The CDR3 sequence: CASSQGAAGGRYNEQFF. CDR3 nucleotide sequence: TGTGCCAGCAGCCAAGGGGCAGCGGGAGGCCGCTACAATGAGCAGTTCTTC.

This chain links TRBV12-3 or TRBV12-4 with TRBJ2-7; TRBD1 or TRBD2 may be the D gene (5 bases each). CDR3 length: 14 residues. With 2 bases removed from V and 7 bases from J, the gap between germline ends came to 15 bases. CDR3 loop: CASSLPAGAGEQYF. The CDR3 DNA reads TGTGCCAGCAGTTTACCAGCCGGGGCCGGAGAGCAGTACTTC.

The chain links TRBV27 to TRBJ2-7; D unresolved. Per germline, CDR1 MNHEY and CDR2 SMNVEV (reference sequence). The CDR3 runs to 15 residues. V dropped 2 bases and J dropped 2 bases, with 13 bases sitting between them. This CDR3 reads CASSLRAAHTYEQYF. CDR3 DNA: TGTGCCAGCAGTTTAAGGGCAGCGCACACCTACGAGCAGTACTTC.

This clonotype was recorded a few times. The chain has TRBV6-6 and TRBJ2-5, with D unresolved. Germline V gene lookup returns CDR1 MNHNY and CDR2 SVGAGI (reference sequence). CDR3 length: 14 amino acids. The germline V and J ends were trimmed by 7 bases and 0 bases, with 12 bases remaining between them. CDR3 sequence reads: CASTTTEHQETQYF. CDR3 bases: TGTGCCAGCACCACCACAGAGCACCAAGAGACCCAGTACTTC.

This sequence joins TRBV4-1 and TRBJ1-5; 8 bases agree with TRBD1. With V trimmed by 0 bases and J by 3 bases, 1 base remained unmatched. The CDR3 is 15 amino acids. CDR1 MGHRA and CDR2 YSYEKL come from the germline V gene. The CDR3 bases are TGCGCCAGCAGCCAAGAGGACAGGGTCAATCAGCCCCAGCATTTT. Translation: CASSQEDRVNQPQHF.

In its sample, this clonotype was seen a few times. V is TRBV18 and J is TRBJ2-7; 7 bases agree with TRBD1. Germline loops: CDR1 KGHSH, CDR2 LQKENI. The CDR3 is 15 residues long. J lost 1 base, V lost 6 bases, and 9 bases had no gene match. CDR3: CASSQTGVKSYEQYF. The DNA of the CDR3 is TGTGCCAGCTCTCAAACAGGGGTGAAGTCCTACGAGCAGTACTTC.

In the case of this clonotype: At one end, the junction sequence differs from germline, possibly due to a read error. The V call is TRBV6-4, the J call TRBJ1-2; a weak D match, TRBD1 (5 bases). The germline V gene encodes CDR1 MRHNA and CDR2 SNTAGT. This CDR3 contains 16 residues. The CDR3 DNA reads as TGTGCCAGCAGTGAGCGTCTTGGGCAGGGCGGAGTTGGCTACGCCTTC. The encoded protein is CASSERLGQGGVGYAF.